The source of this T cell receptor (beta chain) is a study of T cell repertoires in aging, cancer and after chemotherapy. As for the study in general: Chronic lymphocytic leukemia patients on fludarabine- or bendamustine-based regimens gave paired samples before and after chemotherapy. Overall study findings and caveats: Age-matched healthy donors had significantly more diverse, less clonal blood TCR repertoires than untreated cancer patients. In hematological cancer patients, infiltrated lymphoid organs may have impaired thymic emigration or peripheral T cell expansion.

Rearranged V-D-J TRB sequences were amplified with a mixed TRB-A/B primer pool. One entry per CDR3 protein results from TCRdb running MiXCR on the multiplex PCR reads. The sample has 9,000 or so distinct CDR3 sequences, 20% to 30% seen once; the top ten hold roughly 15%. Germline-derived CDR1 and CDR2 are MNHNS and SASEGT. This CDR3 region has 13 residues. In the case of this clonotype: Its target is not known. A much larger clone sits a single nucleotide away, making a read error possible.

Amplification of TCR beta used genomic DNA extracted from peripheral blood. This clonotype was sampled from a human donor with a blood cancer. The donor label of this sample is uncertain. The sequenced sample consisted of blood. The chain uses TRBV6-1 and TRBJ2-6; D is perhaps TRBD1 or TRBD2 (5 bases each). CDR3 residues: CASRESGANDLTF. CDR3 sequence (DNA): TGTGCCAGCAGGGAGTCCGGGGCCAACGACCTGACTTTC.